The present entry profiles one TCR beta chain with its context. Its antigen is as yet unknown. The data originate from a study of cytomegalovirus exposure and HLA in healthy donors. Study-level information: An early data release held 79 million or so unique TCRs from HLA-typed donors.

The study's findings and limits: In vitro data verified a few CMV-associated chains as specific for CMV antigens. The authors enumerated around 150 TCR beta chains as linked to cytomegalovirus. HLA-A and HLA-B allele assignments for most subjects were reportedly predicted accurately using TCR beta sequences.

The PCR was carried out with 60 Vbeta primers and 13 Jbeta primers. Some clones are missing from TCRdb's copy, which holds only in-frame ones; the method was immunoSEQ multiplex PCR. The table lists 150,000 or so clones, around 70% of them singletons. The sample was PBMCs. This clonotype was obtained from a male donor in good health and CMV-seronegative.

The CDR3 loop is CASSPRQGGLENIQYF. The CDR3 DNA follows: TGCGCCAGCAGCCCCCGGCAGGGTGGGTTAGAAAACATTCAGTACTTC. The chain couples TRBV4-3 to TRBJ2-4; the D gene is possibly TRBD1 (5 bases). Germline V gene data show CDR1 as LGHNA and CDR2 as YSLEER. V lost 4 bases and J lost 5, with 18 bases in between. This CDR3 spans 16 amino acids.